The 31 T cell receptor beta chains below come from one sample, sequenced in a study of PD-1 blockade in mismatch repair-deficient tumors (dated by TCRdb to about 2017). Library construction relied on the immunoSEQ multiplex PCR assay. Held by TCRdb, this immuneACCESS table contains in-frame sequences only and omits some clones. Under half of the omission traces to an unresolved V gene where checked; the cause of the rest is unknown. The sample has 70,000 to 90,000 clones on record, roughly 80% of them singletons. Clones ranked in the top ten supply roughly 5.5% of the sample. The source was peripheral blood, collected 44 weeks after starting pembrolizumab. These receptors all come from an adult with mismatch repair-deficient cancer.

This clone was found once. The chain combines TRBV30 with TRBJ1-2; D unclear. CDR1 is GTSNPN, CDR2 SVGIG, per germline (reference sequence). Trimming left V 0 bases short and J 5 bases short, with 13 bases between. The CDR3 has 14 residues. CDR3 protein: CAWSVPRTRYGYTF. CDR3 DNA: TGTGCCTGGAGTGTACCCAGGACCCGATATGGCTACACCTTC.

The chain is built from TRBV5-4 and TRBJ2-7; maybe TRBD1 (6 bases). Germline V CDR1 and CDR2: SGHNT, YYREEE (reference sequence). This CDR3 contains 12 residues. Deletions cut 5 bases from V and 6 bases from J, with 12 bases between. Written as DNA, the CDR3 is TGTGCCAGCAGTCGTACAGGGACCGAGCAGTACTTC. Protein product: CASSRTGTEQYF.

This chain links TRBV11-3 with TRBJ2-5; no clear D. The CDR3 consists of 13 residues. Germline V gene data show CDR1 as SGHNT and CDR2 as YENEEA. V was shortened by 5 bases and J by 2 bases, with 9 bases between the two germline ends. The CDR3 nucleotides read TGTGCCAGCAGCCTCCGGGCACAAGAGACCCAGTACTTC. It yields the protein CASSLRAQETQYF.

The CDR3 DNA sequence: TGTGCCAGCGTAGCGGGCGAGCAGTACTTC. This codes for CASVAGEQYF. The chain carries TRBV6-1 and TRBJ2-7, with 7 bases aligning to TRBD2. Per germline, CDR1 MNHNS and CDR2 SASEGT. The CDR3 totals 10 residues. Unmatched junction bases numbered 1, after V lost 8 bases and J lost 6 bases.

This clone was detected only a few times. This chain uses TRBV19 with TRBJ1-2, with a weak D call TRBD1 (6 bases). The length of the CDR3 is 13 residues. V shed 4 bases and J shed 5 bases, with 11 bases lying between them. Per germline, CDR1 LNHDA and CDR2 SQIVND (reference sequence). The CDR3 sequence is CASSTETGYGYTF. The CDR3, as DNA: TGTGCCAGTAGTACAGAGACAGGTTATGGCTACACCTTC.

This clone was seen a handful of times. The chain uses TRBV13 and TRBJ1-2; D not resolved. Germline values: CDR1 PRHDT, CDR2 FYEKMQ (reference sequence). This CDR3 comprises 9 residues. The V gene lost 8 bases and the J gene lost 7 bases, with 5 bases spanning the gap. CDR3 bases: TGTGCCAGCCCGGTTGGCTACACCTTC. It yields the protein CASPVGYTF.

The CDR3 loop is CASRATLVGTQYF. The DNA for the CDR3 is TGTGCCAGCAGGGCGACCCTGGTGGGGACCCAGTACTTC. This chain uses TRBV5-6 with TRBJ2-5; D is ambiguous. CDR1 is SGHDT, CDR2 YYEEEE, per germline. V gave up 5 bases and J gave up 7 bases, with 15 bases separating them. The CDR3 contains 13 residues. Looking up the rest from reference TRBV5-6 and TRBJ2-5 gives the full variable domain: DAGVTQSPTHLIKTRGQQVTLRCSPKSGHDTVSWYQQALGQGPQFIFQYYEEEERQRGNFPDRFSGHQFPNYSSELNVNALLLGDSALYLCASRATLVGTQYFGPGTRLLVL.

At least ten counts were recorded for this clone. CDR3 sequence (DNA): TGTGCCAGCAGTTACTGGGGCGGGGGGCGCGAGCAGTACTTC. It is translated as CASSYWGGGREQYF. J is TRBJ2-7 and V is TRBV6-5; 8 bases align to TRBD2. The junction had 5 bases not matched to a gene; V was cut back by 1 base and J by 6 bases. Germline CDR1 reads MNHEY; CDR2 reads SVGAGI. CDR3 length: 14 residues.

The chain has TRBV7-9 and TRBJ2-5; 9 positions match TRBD1. Germline trimming cut 3 bases from V and 5 bases from J; bases unmatched to any gene: 7. This CDR3 comprises 15 residues. Germline values: CDR1 SEHNR, CDR2 FQNEAQ (reference sequence). CDR3 sequence reads: CASSLDRGFSETQYF. DNA of the CDR3: TGTGCCAGCAGCTTGGACAGGGGTTTTTCGGAGACCCAGTACTTC.

This clone was observed a single time. This chain links TRBV7-8 with TRBJ1-1; D remains ambiguous. V lost 5 bases to trimming and J lost 2 bases, with 12 bases between them. Germline V lookup: CDR1 SGHVS, CDR2 FQNEAQ. This CDR3 spans 14 amino acids. Written as DNA, the CDR3 is TGTGCCAGCAGCCACCCGGGCAGAAACACTGAAGCTTTCTTT. Protein sequence: CASSHPGRNTEAFF. Combining the CDR3 with reference TRBV7-8 and TRBJ1-1 gives the whole variable domain GAGVSQSPRYKVAKRGQDVALRCDPISGHVSLFWYQQALGQGPEFLTYFQNEAQLDKSGLPSDRFFAERPEGSVSTLKIQRTQQEDSAVYLCASSHPGRNTEAFFGQGTRLTVV.

The chain couples TRBV18 to TRBJ2-2; 8 bases match TRBD2. The CDR3 length is 18 residues. Germline V gene lookup returns CDR1 KGHSH and CDR2 LQKENI. V lost 1 base, J lost 1 base, and 8 bases stayed unmatched. CDR3 DNA sequence: TGTGCCAGCTCACCACTCCCAGCGGGAGTGGAGAACACCGGGGAGCTGTTTTTT. Protein: CASSPLPAGVENTGELFF.

V usage is TRBV6-5 and J usage is TRBJ1-3; tentatively, D is TRBD1 (5 bases). The germline V and J ends were trimmed by 2 bases and 0 bases, with 8 bases remaining between them. The CDR3 has 15 residues. Germline V gene lookup returns CDR1 MNHEY and CDR2 SVGAGI. The CDR3, as DNA: TGTGCCAGCAGTTACGGCAGGGCCTCTGGAAACACCATATATTTT. Translation: CASSYGRASGNTIYF.

The V and J genes are TRBV1 and TRBJ2-4; TRBD2, as called in the table, went unchecked against the DNA. TRBV1 is given as a pseudogene. CDR3 size: 15 residues. This CDR3 reads CTSSPRFVAKNIQYF. CDR3 nucleotides: TGCACCAGCAGCCCCCGTTTCGTAGCCAAAAACATTCAGTACTTC.

The CDR3 here is CASSFRVWQPQHF. CDR3 in DNA: TGTGCCAGCAGTTTCCGGGTTTGGCAGCCCCAGCATTTT. The V gene is TRBV27, the J gene TRBJ1-5; D remains ambiguous. Germline assignment: CDR1 MNHEY and CDR2 SMNVEV (reference sequence). The V and J ends lost 3 bases and 7 bases respectively, with 10 bases between them. The length of the CDR3 is 13 residues.

This chain uses TRBV10-3 with TRBJ1-1, with 7 bases that match TRBD1. The CDR3 has 13 amino acids. Trimming removed 5 bases from V and 6 bases from J; junction bases left unmatched: 6. Germline assignment: CDR1 ENHRY and CDR2 SYGVKD. The CDR3 DNA sequence: TGTGCCATCAGTAGACAGGGATCCCCTGAAGCTTTCTTT. Translation gives CAISRQGSPEAFF.

The rearrangement links TRBV5-1 to TRBJ2-1; D perhaps matches TRBD1 (6 bases). The length of the CDR3 is 15 residues. CDR1 is SGHRS and CDR2 is YFSETQ in the germline V gene. V lost 0 bases and J 2 bases, leaving 9 bases between the germline ends. This CDR3 is CASSLEGGTYNEQFF. DNA of the CDR3: TGCGCCAGCAGCTTGGAAGGGGGTACCTACAATGAGCAGTTCTTC.

V and J are TRBV5-1 and TRBJ1-1; D remains unclear. The germline CDR1 and CDR2 sequences are SGHRS and YFSETQ. V was shortened by 0 bases and J by 2 bases, with 14 bases between the two germline ends. The CDR3 runs 16 residues. This chain's CDR3 is CASSLGPVTGNTEAFF. The CDR3, as DNA: TGCGCCAGCAGCTTGGGCCCCGTGACGGGCAACACTGAAGCTTTCTTT.

In its sample, this clone was seen a few times. The V and J genes are TRBV5-8 and TRBJ1-4; TRBD1 is a possible D gene (6 bases). Between the trimmed V and J ends, which lost 3 bases and 11 bases, there was a span of 20 bases. Germline assignment: CDR1 SGHTS and CDR2 YDEGEE. The CDR3 sequence is 15 residues long. CDR3 DNA sequence: TGTGCCAGCAGCTCCGGAGCCCAGGGGATGGAGAAACTGTTTTTT. It yields the protein CASSSGAQGMEKLFF.

The table lists this clone with a count of one. The rearrangement links TRBV7-9 to TRBJ2-6; D gene ambiguous. The germline V and J ends were trimmed by 0 bases and 0 bases, with 6 bases remaining between them. The CDR3 sequence is 16 residues long. Germline values: CDR1 SEHNR, CDR2 FQNEAQ (reference sequence). This chain's CDR3 is CASSLAAFSGANVLTF. The CDR3 nucleotides read TGTGCCAGCAGCTTAGCAGCCTTCTCTGGGGCCAACGTCCTGACTTTC.

The chain has TRBV7-9 and TRBJ1-2, with D uncertain. CDR3 length equals 13 residues. The V end was cut by 5 bases, the J end by 4 bases, with 11 bases between. Germline V CDR1 and CDR2: SEHNR, FQNEAQ (reference sequence). CDR3 sequence (DNA): TGTGCCAGCAGCCCGCCGCTGGGCTATGGCTACACCTTC. This translates into CASSPPLGYGYTF.

The V call is TRBV10-1, the J call TRBJ2-7; D gene unclear. Germline V gene data show CDR1 as WNHNN and CDR2 as SYGVQD (reference sequence). Trimming stripped 3 bases from V and 3 bases from J, with 6 bases between. The CDR3 spans 12 residues. CDR3 in DNA: TGCGCCAGCAGTGATTCTGTCTACGAGCAGTACTTC. Its translation is CASSDSVYEQYF.

The V and J genes are TRBV27 and TRBJ2-1; a weak D match, TRBD1 (6 bases). The CDR3 length is 16 residues. V was trimmed by 5 bases and J by 11 bases, leaving 25 bases between them. Germline CDR1 reads MNHEY; CDR2 reads SMNVEV (reference sequence). CDR3 loop: CASSPPGQMHASKQFF. The CDR3 bases are TGTGCCAGCAGTCCGCCGGGACAAATGCACGCGTCAAAGCAGTTCTTC.

The chain employs TRBV27 and TRBJ1-5; 7 nucleotides align to TRBD1. Losses at the gene ends were 2 bases for V and 4 bases for J; bases not matched to a gene: 8. CDR1 and CDR2 (germline): MNHEY, SMNVEV (reference sequence). This CDR3 region has 16 residues. This chain's CDR3 is CASSLRQGVINQPQHF. CDR3 DNA sequence: TGTGCCAGCAGTTTACGGCAGGGGGTCATTAATCAGCCCCAGCATTTT.

This clone was found a few times. The rearrangement uses TRBV7-6 and TRBJ2-5, with 12 bases fitting TRBD2. This CDR3 spans 15 amino acids. Germline CDR1 and CDR2: SGHVS and FNYEAQ. Trimming removed 5 bases from V and 4 bases from J; junction bases left unmatched: 5. The DNA for the CDR3 is TGTGCCAGCAGCGCCCGACTAGCGGGAGTAGAGACCCAGTACTTC. It encodes CASSARLAGVETQYF.

On this clone: A junction boundary mismatches the germline segment, possibly from a read error. The chain recombines TRBV29-1 with TRBJ2-1, with D possibly being TRBD1 (6 bases). This CDR3 region has 13 residues. Per germline, CDR1 SQVTM and CDR2 ANQGSEA. The CDR3 sequence: CSVFKDSNNGQFF. The DNA of the CDR3 is TGCAGCGTTTTTAAGGACAGTAACAATGGGCAGTTCTTC.

The chain combines TRBV19 with TRBJ2-5, with a weak D call TRBD1 (5 bases). This CDR3 is 14 amino acids long. Trimming shortened V by 7 bases and J by 0 bases, and 12 bases separated the two germline ends. CDR1 LNHDA and CDR2 SQIVND come from the germline V gene (reference sequence). Here the CDR3 reads CASNGRVYQETQYF. CDR3 nucleotide sequence: TGTGCCAGTAACGGCAGGGTGTACCAAGAGACCCAGTACTTC.

The chain uses TRBV7-2 and TRBJ2-7; the match to TRBD2 covers 11 bases. There are 15 residues in the CDR3. V lost 6 bases, J lost 7 bases, and 11 bases stayed unmatched. From germline, CDR1 is SGHTA and CDR2 FQGNSA. The CDR3 bases are TGTGCCAGCAGACCCAGACTAGCGGGACCGGGGGAGCAGTACTTC. Encoded protein: CASRPRLAGPGEQYF.

The rearrangement links TRBV6-1 to TRBJ2-5; D gene unclear. Trimming shortened V by 7 bases and J by 1 base, and 7 bases separated the two germline ends. The CDR3 has 12 amino acids. CDR1 is MNHNS, CDR2 SASEGT, per germline. CDR3 coding DNA: TGTGCCAGCACATGGACCCAAGAGACCCAGTACTTC. Its translation: CASTWTQETQYF.

V gene TRBV9 combines with J gene TRBJ2-2, with D tentatively TRBD1 or TRBD2 (5 bases each). This CDR3 has 18 residues. Germline V gene lookup returns CDR1 SGDLS and CDR2 YYNGEE. With 4 bases removed from V and 3 bases from J, the gap between germline ends came to 22 bases. CDR3 coding DNA: TGTGCCAGCAGCCCAACAATCTCCGGGACCGGCTACACCGGGGAGCTGTTTTTT. It yields the protein CASSPTISGTGYTGELFF.

This clone was seen only once. The chain joins TRBV30 to TRBJ1-5; D is possibly TRBD1 (5 bases). The CDR3 is 14 amino acids. The V and J ends lost 1 base and 2 bases respectively, with 9 bases between them. Germline V CDR1 and CDR2: GTSNPN, SVGIG (reference sequence). The CDR3 DNA sequence: TGTGCCTGGAGTGAAGACAGAGGCAATCAGCCCCAGCATTTT. The encoded protein is CAWSEDRGNQPQHF.

The chain has TRBV7-6 and TRBJ2-1; 9 bases line up with TRBD2. The CDR3 totals 17 residues. V dropped 4 bases and J dropped 5; count of bases not matched to a gene: 12. From germline, CDR1 is SGHVS and CDR2 FNYEAQ. As DNA, the CDR3 is TGTGCCAGCAGCTCCGCGCCGGCGGGAGGGCCCCACAATGAGCAGTTCTTC. Its protein is CASSSAPAGGPHNEQFF.